This T cell receptor beta chain comes out of a study of spatial heterogeneity in lung cancer. Looking at the study overall: The average appearance count of each unique TCR and UMI combination in raw reads was more than ten.

Sample time point: sample taken at primary tumor resection. Whole RNA obtained from tumor, nontumor lung or frozen PBMC underwent sequencing without sorting. TCRdb independently ran MiXCR on the 5' RACE reads; one entry per CDR3 protein. The sample includes roughly 48,000 distinct CDR3 sequences, 5.3% of them seen just once. CDR1 and CDR2 from the germline V gene are SGHTA and FQGNSA. V was cut by 1 base and J by 5 bases, with 8 bases left in between. This CDR3 comprises 13 residues. This clonotype was found many times. The J gene is TRBJ1-1, the V gene TRBV7-2, with a weak D call TRBD1 (5 bases). Material: PBMCs, obtained at surgery. This clonotype was obtained from a male donor with early-stage non-small cell lung cancer. CDR3 in DNA: TGTGCCAGCAGCTTAGGGGGGTGGACTGAAGCTTTCTTT. This sequence encodes CASSLGGWTEAFF.